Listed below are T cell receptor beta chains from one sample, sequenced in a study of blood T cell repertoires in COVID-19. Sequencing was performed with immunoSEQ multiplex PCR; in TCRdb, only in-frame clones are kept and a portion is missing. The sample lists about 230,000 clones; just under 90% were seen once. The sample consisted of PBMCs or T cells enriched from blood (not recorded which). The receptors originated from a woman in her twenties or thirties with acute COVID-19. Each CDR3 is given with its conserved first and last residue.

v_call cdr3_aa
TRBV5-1 CASSTRTGNTEAFF
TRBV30 CAWSANRARGYTF
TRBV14 CASSQDQAGELFF
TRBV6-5 CASSPGQSSTGELFF
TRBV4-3 CASSQDLGQLYGYTF
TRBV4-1 CASSQIVGSTEAFF
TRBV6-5 CASRSGTGISGELFF
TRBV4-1 CASSQEEGSAYGYTF
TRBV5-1 CASSDVQGRTNEKLFF
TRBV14 CASSRHDSPLHF
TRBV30 CAWSVAGRAFF
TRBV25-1 CASSRDSYGYTF
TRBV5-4 CASSSVAGGENIQYF
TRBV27 CASSLAGGTEAFF
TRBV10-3 CAISEFPRQTVGTQYF
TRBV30 CAWGLAASSYNEQFF
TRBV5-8 CASSLMGANTEAFF
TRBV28 CASLTGGARETQYF
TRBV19 CASSIGGKYNQPQHF
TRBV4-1 CASSQRLAGPSYNEQFF
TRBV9 CASSDHRGVMNTEAFF
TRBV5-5 CASSLSRGGAPGELFF
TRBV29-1 CSVEVRGGPGYEQYF
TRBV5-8 CASSLEVGVHYNEQFF
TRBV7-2 CASSPWAGSAGNTIYF
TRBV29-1 CSVDPARGSDGELFF
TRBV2 CASTGQGSNQPQHF
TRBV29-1 CSVEFPTGANVLTF
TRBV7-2 CASRTAPADNSPLHF
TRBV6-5 CASSSTGIDYGYTF
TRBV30 CAWNGDRGPTDTQYF
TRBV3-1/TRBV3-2 CASSQGPRQGARGYTF
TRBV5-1 CASSSSWTGTYEQYF
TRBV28 CASRGTGAISYEQYF
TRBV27 CASSLSDRGNTEAFF
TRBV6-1 CASSARTGDSYYGYTF
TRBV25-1 CASSEGTSGGTDTQYF
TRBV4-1 CASRRGNNEQFF
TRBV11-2 CASSFRYAGNTEAFF
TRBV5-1 CASSLAGQGGQPQHF
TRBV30 CAWTLRGYEQYF
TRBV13 CASSTQDYGYTF
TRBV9 CASSVEDRGLYEQYF
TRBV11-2 CASSPQWTGGGEQFF